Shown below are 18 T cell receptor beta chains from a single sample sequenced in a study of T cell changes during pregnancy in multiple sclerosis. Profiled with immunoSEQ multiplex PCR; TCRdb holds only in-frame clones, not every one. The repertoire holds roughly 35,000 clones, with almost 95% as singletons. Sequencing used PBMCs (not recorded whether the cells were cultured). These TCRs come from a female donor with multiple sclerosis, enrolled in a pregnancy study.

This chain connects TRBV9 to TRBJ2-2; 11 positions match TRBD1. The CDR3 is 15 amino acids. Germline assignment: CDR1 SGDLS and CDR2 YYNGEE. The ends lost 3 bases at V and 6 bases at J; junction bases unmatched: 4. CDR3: CASSGPGQGAGELFF. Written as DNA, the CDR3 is TGTGCCAGCAGCGGTCCGGGACAGGGGGCCGGGGAGCTGTTTTTT.

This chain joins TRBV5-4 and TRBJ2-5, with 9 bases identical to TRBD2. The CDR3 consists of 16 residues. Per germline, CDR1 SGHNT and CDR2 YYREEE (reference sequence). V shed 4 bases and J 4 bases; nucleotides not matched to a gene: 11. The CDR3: CASSRGGLATGETQYF. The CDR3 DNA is TGTGCCAGCAGCCGGGGGGGACTAGCCACGGGAGAGACCCAGTACTTC.

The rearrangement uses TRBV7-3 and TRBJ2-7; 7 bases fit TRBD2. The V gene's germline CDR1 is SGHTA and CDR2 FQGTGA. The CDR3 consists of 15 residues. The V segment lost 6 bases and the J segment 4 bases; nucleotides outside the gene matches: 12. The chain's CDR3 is CASSLKAGKLYEQYF. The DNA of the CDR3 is TGTGCCAGCAGTCTAAAAGCGGGAAAGCTGTACGAGCAGTACTTC.

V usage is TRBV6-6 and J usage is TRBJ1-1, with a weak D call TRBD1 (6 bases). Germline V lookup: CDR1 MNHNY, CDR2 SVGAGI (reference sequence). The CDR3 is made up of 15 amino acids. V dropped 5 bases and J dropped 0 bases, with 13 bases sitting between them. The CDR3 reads CASSQTQGLNTEAFF. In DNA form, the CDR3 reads TGTGCCAGCAGTCAAACCCAGGGGTTGAACACTGAAGCTTTCTTT.

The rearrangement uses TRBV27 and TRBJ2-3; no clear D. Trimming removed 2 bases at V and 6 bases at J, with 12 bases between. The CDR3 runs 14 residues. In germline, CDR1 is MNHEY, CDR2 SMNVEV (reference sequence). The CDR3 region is CASSLQDRLDTQYF. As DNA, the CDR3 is TGTGCCAGCAGTTTACAAGACCGATTGGATACGCAGTATTTT.

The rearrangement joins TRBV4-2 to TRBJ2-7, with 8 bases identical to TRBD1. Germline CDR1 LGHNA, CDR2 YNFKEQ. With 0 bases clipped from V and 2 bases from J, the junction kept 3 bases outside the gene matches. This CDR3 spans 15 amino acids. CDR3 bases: TGTGCCAGCAGCCAAGAGTCCAGGGGGCCCTACGAGCAGTACTTC. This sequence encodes CASSQESRGPYEQYF.

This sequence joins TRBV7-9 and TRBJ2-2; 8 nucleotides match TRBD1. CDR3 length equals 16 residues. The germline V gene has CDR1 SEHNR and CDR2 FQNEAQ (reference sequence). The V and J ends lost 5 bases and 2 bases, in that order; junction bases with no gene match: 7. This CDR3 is CASSPGQVRNTGELFF. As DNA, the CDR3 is TGTGCCAGCAGCCCGGGACAGGTGCGAAACACCGGGGAGCTGTTTTTT.

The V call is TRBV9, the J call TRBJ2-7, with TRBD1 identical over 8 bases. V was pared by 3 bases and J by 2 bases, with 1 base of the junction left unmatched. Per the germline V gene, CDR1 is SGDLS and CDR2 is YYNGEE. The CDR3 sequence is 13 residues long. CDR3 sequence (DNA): TGTGCCAGCAGCGGACAGGGGCCCTACGAGCAGTACTTC. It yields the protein CASSGQGPYEQYF.

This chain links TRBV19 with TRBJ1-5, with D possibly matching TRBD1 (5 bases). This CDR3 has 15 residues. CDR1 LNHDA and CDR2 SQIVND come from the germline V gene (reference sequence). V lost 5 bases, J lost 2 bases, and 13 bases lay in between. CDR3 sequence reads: CASSPRGRGNQPQHF. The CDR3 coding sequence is TGTGCCAGTAGTCCGAGGGGACGGGGCAATCAGCCCCAGCATTTT.

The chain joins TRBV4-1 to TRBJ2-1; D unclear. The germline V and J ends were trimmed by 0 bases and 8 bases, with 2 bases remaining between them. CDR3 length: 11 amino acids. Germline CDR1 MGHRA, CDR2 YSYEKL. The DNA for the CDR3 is TGCGCCAGCAGCCAAGAACATGAGCAGTTCTTC. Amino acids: CASSQEHEQFF.

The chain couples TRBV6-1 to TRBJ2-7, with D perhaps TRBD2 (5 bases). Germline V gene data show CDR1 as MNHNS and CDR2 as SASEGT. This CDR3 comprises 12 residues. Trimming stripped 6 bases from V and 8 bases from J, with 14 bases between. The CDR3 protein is CASSPTSLQQYF. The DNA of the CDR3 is TGTGCCAGCAGCCCTACTAGTTTGCAGCAGTACTTC.

The CDR3 DNA follows: TGTGCCAGCTCACCACCAGGGGAGAGCACAGATACGCAGTATTTT. This gives the protein CASSPPGESTDTQYF. The J gene is TRBJ2-3, the V gene TRBV18, with D perhaps TRBD1 or TRBD2 (5 bases each). Germline CDR1 KGHSH, CDR2 LQKENI. V dropped 0 bases and J dropped 0 bases, with 7 bases sitting between them. The CDR3 sequence is 15 residues long.

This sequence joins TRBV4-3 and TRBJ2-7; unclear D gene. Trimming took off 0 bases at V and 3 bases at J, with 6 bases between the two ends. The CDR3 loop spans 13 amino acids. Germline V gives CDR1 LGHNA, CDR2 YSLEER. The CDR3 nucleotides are TGCGCCAGCAGCCAAGAACCCGGCTACGAGCAGTACTTC. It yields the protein CASSQEPGYEQYF.

The CDR3 here is CASSRRGASTDTQYF. CDR3 bases: TGTGCCAGCAGTCGGCGGGGGGCCAGCACAGATACGCAGTATTTT. The V and J genes are TRBV28 and TRBJ2-3, with 8 bases fitting TRBD2. V lost 5 bases to trimming and J lost 0 bases; unmatched junction nucleotides: 4. The CDR3 loop spans 15 amino acids. Per the germline V gene, CDR1 is MDHEN and CDR2 is SYDVKM.

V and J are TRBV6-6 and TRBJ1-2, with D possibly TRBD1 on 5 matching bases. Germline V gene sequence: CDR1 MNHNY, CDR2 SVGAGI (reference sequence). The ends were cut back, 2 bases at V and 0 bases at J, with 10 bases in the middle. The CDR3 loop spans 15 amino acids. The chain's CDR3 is CASSYGQLANYGYTF. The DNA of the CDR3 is TGTGCCAGCAGTTACGGACAACTTGCTAACTATGGCTACACCTTC.

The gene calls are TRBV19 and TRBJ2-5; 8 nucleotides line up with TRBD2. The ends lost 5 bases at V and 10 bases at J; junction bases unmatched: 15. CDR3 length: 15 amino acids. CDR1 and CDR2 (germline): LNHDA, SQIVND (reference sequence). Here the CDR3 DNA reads TGTGCCAGTAGTCGCGAAGGAGCGGGAGTAGGAGACCAGTACTTC. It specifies CASSREGAGVGDQYF.

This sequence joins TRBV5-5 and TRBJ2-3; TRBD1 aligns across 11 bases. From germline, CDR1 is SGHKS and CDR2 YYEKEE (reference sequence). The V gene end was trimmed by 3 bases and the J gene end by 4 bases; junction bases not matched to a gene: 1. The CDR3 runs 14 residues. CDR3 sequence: CASSWGQGADTQYF. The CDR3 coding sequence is TGTGCCAGCAGCTGGGGACAGGGGGCAGATACGCAGTATTTT.

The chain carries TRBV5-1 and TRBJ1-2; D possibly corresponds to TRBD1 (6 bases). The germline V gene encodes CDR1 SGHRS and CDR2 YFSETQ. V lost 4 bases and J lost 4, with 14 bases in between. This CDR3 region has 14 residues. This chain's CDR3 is CASSPGGQSYGYTF. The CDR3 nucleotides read TGCGCCAGCAGCCCGGGGGGGCAGTCCTATGGCTACACCTTC.